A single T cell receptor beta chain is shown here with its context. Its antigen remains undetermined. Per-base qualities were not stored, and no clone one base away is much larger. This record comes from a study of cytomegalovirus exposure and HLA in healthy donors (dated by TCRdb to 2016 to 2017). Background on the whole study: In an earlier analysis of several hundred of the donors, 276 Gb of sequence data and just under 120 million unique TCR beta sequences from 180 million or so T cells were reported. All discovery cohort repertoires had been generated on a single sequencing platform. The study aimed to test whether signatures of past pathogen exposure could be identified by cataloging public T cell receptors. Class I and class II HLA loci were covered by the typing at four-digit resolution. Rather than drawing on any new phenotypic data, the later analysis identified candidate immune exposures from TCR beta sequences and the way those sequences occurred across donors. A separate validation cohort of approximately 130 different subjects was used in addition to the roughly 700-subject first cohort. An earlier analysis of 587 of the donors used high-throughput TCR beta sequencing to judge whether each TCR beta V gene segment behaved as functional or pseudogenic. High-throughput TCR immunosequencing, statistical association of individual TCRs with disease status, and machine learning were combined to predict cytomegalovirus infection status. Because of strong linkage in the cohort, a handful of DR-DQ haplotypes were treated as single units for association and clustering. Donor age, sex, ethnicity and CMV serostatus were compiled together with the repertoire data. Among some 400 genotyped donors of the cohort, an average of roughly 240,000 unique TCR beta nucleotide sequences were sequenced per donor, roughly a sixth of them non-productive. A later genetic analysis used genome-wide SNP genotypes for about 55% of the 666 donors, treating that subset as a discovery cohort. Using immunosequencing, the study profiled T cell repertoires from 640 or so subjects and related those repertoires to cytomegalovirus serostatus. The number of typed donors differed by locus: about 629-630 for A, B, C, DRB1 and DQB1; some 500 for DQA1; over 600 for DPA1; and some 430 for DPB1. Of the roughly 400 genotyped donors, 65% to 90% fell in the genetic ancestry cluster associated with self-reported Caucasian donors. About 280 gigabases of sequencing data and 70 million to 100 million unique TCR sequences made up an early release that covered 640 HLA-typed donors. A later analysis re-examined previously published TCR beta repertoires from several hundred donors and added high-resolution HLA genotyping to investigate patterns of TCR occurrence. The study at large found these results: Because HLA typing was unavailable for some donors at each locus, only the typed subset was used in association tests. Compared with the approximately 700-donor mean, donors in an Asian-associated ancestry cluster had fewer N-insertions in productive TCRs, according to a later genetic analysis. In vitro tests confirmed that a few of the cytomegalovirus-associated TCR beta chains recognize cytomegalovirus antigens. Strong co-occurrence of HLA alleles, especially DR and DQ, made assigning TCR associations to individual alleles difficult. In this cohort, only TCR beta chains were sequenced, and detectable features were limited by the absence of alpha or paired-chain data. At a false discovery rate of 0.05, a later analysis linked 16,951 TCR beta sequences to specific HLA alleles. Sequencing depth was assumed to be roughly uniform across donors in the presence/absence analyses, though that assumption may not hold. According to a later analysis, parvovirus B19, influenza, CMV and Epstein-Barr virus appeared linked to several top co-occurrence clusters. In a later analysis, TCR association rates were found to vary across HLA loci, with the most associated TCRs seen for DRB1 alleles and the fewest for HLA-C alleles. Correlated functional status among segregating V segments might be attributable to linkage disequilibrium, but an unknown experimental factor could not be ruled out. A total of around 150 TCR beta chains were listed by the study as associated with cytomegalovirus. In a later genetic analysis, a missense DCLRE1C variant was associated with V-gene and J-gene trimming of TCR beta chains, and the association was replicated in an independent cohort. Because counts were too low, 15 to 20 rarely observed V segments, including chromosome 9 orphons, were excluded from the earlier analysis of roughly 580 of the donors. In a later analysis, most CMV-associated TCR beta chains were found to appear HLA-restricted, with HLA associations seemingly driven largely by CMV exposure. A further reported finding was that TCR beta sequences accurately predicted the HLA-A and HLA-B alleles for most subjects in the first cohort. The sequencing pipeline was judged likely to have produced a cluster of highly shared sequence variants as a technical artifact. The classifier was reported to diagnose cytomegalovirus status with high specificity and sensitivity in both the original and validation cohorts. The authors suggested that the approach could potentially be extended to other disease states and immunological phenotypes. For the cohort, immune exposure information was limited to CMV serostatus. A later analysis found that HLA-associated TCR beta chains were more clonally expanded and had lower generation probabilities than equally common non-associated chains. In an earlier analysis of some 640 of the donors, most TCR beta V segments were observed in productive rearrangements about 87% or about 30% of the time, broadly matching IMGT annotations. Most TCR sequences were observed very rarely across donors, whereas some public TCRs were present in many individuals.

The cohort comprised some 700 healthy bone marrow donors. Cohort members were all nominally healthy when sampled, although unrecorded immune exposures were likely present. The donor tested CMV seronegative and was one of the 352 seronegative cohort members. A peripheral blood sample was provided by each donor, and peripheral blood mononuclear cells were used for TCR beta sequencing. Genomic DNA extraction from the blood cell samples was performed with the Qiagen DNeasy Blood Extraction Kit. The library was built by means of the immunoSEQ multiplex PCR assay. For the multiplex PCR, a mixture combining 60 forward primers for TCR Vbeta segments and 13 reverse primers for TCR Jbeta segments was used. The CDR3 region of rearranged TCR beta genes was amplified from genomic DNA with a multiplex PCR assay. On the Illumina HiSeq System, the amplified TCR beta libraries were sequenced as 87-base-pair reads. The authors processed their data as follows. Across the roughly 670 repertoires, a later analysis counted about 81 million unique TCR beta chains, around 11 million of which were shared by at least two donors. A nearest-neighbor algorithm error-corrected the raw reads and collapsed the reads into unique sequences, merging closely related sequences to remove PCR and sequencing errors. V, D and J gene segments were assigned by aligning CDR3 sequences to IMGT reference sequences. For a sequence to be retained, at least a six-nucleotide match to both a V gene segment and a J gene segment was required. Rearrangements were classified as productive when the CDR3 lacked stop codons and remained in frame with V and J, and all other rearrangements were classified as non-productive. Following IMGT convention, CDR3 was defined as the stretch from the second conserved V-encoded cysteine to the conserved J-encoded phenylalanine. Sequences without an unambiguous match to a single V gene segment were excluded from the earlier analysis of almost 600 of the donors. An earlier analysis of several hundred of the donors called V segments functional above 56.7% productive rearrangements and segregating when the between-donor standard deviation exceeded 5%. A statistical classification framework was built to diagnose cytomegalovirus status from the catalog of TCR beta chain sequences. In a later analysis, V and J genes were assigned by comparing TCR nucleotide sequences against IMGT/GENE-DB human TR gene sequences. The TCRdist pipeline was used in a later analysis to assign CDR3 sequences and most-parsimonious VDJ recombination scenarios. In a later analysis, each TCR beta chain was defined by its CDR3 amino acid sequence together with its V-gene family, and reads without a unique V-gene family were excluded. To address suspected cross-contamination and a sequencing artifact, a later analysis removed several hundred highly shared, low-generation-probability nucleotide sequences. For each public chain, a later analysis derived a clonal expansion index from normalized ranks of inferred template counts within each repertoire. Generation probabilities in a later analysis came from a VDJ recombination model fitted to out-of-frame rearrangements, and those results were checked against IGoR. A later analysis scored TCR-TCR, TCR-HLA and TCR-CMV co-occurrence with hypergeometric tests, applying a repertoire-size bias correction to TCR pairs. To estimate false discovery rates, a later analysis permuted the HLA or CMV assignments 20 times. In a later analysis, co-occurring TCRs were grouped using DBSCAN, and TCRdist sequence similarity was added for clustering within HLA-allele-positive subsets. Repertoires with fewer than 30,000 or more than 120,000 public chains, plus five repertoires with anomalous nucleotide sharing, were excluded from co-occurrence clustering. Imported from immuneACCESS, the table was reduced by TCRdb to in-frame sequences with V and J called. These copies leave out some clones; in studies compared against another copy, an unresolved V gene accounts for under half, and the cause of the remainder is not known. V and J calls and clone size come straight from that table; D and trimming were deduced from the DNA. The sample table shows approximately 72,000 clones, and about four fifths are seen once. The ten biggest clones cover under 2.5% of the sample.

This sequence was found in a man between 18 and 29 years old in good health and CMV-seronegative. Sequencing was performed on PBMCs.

The bases are TGTGCCTGGAGCTTTAGAAAAGAGACCCAGTACTTC. Translation gives CAWSFRKETQYF. The sequence joins TRBV30 to TRBJ2-5; the D gene is unclear. Counted from cysteine to phenylalanine, this CDR3 has 12 amino acids. The only DNA kept is the CDR3, 36 bases in frame from the first base. Per the germline V gene (reference sequence), GTSNPN is the CDR1 and SVGIG is the CDR2. Trimming takes 3 bases from V and 3 bases from J, and the germline ends sit 8 bases apart.